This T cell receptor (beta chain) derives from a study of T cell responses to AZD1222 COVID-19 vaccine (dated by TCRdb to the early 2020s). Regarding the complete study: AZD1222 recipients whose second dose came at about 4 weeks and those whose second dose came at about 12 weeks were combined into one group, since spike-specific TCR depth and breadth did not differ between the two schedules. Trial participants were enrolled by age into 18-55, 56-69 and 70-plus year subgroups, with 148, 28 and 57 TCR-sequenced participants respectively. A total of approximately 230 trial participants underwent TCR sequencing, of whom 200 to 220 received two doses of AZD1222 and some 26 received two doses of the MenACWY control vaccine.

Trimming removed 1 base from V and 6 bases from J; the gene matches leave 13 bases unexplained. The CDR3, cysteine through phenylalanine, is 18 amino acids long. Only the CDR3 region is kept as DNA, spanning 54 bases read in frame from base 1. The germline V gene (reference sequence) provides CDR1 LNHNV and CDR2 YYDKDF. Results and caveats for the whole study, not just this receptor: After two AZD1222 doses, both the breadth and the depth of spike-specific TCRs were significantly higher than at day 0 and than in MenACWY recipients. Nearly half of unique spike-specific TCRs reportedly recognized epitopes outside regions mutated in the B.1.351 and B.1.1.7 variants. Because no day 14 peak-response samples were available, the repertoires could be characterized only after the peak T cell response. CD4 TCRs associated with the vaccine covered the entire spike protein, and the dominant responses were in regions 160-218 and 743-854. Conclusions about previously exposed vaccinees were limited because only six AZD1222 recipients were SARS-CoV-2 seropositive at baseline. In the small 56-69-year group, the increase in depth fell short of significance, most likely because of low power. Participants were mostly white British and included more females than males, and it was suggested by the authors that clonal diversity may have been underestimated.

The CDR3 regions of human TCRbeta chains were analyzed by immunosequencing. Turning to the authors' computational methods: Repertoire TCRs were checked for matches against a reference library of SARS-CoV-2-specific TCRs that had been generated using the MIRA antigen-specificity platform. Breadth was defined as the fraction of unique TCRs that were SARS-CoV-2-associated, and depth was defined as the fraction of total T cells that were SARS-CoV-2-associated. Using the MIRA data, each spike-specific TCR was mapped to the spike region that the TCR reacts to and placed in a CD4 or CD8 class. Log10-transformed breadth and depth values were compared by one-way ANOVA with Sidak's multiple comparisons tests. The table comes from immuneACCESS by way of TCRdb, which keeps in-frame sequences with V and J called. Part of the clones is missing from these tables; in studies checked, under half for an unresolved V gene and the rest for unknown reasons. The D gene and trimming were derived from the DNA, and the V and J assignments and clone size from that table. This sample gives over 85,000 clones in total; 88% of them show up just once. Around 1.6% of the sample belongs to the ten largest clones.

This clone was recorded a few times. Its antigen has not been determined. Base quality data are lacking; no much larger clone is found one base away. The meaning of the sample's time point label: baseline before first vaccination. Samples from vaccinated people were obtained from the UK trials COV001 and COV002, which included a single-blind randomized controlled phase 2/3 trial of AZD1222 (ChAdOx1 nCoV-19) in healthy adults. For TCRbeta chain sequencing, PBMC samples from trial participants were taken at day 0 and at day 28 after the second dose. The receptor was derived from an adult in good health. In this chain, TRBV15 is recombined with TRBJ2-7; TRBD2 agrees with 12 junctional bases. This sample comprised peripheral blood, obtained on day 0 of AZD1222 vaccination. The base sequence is TGTGCCACCAGCAGAGGGCGGCTAGCGGGGGGGTCAGGCCGCGAGCAGTACTTC. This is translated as CATSRGRLAGGSGREQYF.